These 32 T cell receptor beta chains share one sample of origin, sequenced in a study of chemoradiotherapy in HPV16-positive cancers. The protocol was immunoSEQ multiplex PCR, while the TCRdb copy is restricted to in-frame clones and leaves out a portion. This table holds some 3,500 clones, 71% found once. This material was obtained from a patient who underwent chemoradiotherapy. Receptor source: a human donor with HPV-associated anogenital cancer.

This chain links TRBV10-3 with TRBJ1-2; 8 nucleotides match TRBD1. V was pared by 6 bases and J by 8 bases, with 8 bases of the junction left unmatched. The CDR3 extends over 13 amino acids. Germline V CDR1 and CDR2: ENHRY, SYGVKD. CDR3 amino acids: CAIREDRVEGYTF. CDR3 nucleotides: TGTGCCATCAGGGAGGACAGGGTAGAGGGCTACACCTTC.

The V gene is TRBV7-2, the J gene TRBJ2-1, with 11 bases aligning to TRBD2. In germline, CDR1 is SGHTA, CDR2 FQGNSA. V shed 3 bases and J 4 bases; nucleotides not matched to a gene: 5. The CDR3 has 16 amino acids. CDR3 in DNA: TGTGCCAGCAGCTTGGCTAGCGGGGGGCTATACAATGAGCAGTTCTTC. Translating it yields CASSLASGGLYNEQFF. Complete variable domain (other parts from reference TRBV7-2 and TRBJ2-1): GAGVSQSPSNKVTEKGKDVELRCDPISGHTALYWYRQSLGQGLEFLIYFQGNSAPDKSGLPSDRFSAERTGGSVSTLTIQRTQQEDSAVYLCASSLASGGLYNEQFFGPGTRLTVL.

The rearrangement links TRBV2 to TRBJ2-1, with TRBD1 as a possible D gene (5 bases). The CDR3 runs 14 residues. With 4 bases removed from V and 0 bases from J, the gap between germline ends came to 7 bases. Germline assignment: CDR1 SNHLY and CDR2 FYNNEI. CDR3 sequence reads: CASSGTGSYNEQFF. Written as DNA, the CDR3 is TGTGCCAGCAGTGGAACAGGCTCCTACAATGAGCAGTTCTTC.

The V call is TRBV27, the J call TRBJ1-1; 7 nucleotides match TRBD1. This CDR3 comprises 14 residues. V lost 5 bases to trimming and J lost 2 bases; unmatched junction nucleotides: 5. Germline V gene data show CDR1 as MNHEY and CDR2 as SMNVEV (reference sequence). CDR3 DNA sequence: TGTGCCAGCAGTGTACAGGGGCCTAACACTGAAGCTTTCTTT. Translated, it gives CASSVQGPNTEAFF.

V is TRBV6-1 and J is TRBJ2-7; D assignment may be TRBD1 or TRBD2 (5 bases each). This CDR3 has 17 residues. CDR1 and CDR2 (germline): MNHNS, SASEGT. Trimming took 0 bases from V and 7 from J, leaving 22 bases between them. DNA of the CDR3: TGTGCCAGCAGTGAAGCGTTCTGGGGCGGGCGTTCTTGGGAGCAGTACTTC. This codes for CASSEAFWGGRSWEQYF.

The chain uses TRBV6-6 and TRBJ2-5; tentatively, D is TRBD2 (5 bases). The CDR3 runs 13 residues. From germline, CDR1 is MNHNY and CDR2 SVGAGI (reference sequence). V lost 10 bases and J lost 3, with 15 bases in between. CDR3 sequence: CANTGVDEETQYF. Here the CDR3 DNA reads TGTGCCAACACCGGGGTGGATGAAGAGACCCAGTACTTC.

This chain links TRBV6-1 with TRBJ1-1; no firm D call. The CDR3 is made up of 12 amino acids. Germline V gives CDR1 MNHNS, CDR2 SASEGT. Trimming removed 4 bases from V and 4 bases from J, with 7 bases in between. The CDR3 DNA sequence: TGTGCCAGCAGTGCTTCGAGCACTGAAGCTTTCTTT. Amino acids: CASSASSTEAFF.

This clone was picked up one time. The rearrangement uses TRBV5-1 and TRBJ1-2; no clear D. There are 14 residues in the CDR3. Looked up from germline, CDR1 is SGHRS and CDR2 is YFSETQ. V was clipped by 7 bases and J by 2 bases, with 15 bases between them. CDR3 coding DNA: TGCGCCAGCGGCGAGGCGTTGAACAACTATGGCTACACCTTC. This encodes CASGEALNNYGYTF.

The chain combines TRBV19 with TRBJ2-3; 13 bases agree with TRBD2. The CDR3 extends over 14 amino acids. Germline CDR1 LNHDA, CDR2 SQIVND (reference sequence). V gave up 5 bases and J gave up 8 bases; unmatched junction bases: 4. The CDR3 DNA reads as TGTGCCAGTAGTTCTACTAGCGGGGGGGTTACGCAGTATTTT. The encoded protein is CASSSTSGGVTQYF.

The chain carries TRBV6-1 and TRBJ1-5, with a weak D call TRBD1 (6 bases). Germline-derived CDR1 and CDR2 are MNHNS and SASEGT. The CDR3 is made up of 15 amino acids. The V gene lost 6 bases and the J gene lost 0 bases, with 12 bases spanning the gap. Here the CDR3 DNA reads TGTGCCAGCAGGGCCGGACAGATTAGCAATCAGCCCCAGCATTTT. Residues: CASRAGQISNQPQHF.

The rearrangement links TRBV21-1 to TRBJ1-3; the tabulated D call, TRBD1, remains unverified against the DNA. TRBV21-1 counts as a pseudogene. This CDR3 has 19 amino acids. CDR3 coding DNA: TGTGCCAGCAGCAAAAACCCCTTAAAACTAACAGGAGTTGGAAACACCATATATTTT. Translation gives CASSKNPLKLTGVGNTIYF.

V gene TRBV7-2 combines with J gene TRBJ2-3; D is perhaps TRBD2 (6 bases). The germline V and J ends were trimmed by 3 bases and 2 bases, with 15 bases remaining between them. CDR3 length equals 16 residues. CDR1 SGHTA and CDR2 FQGNSA come from the germline V gene. For the CDR3, the DNA is TGTGCCAGCAGCTTGATAGGTGGGGGGTACACAGATACGCAGTATTTT. Translated: CASSLIGGGYTDTQYF. The whole variable domain, remainder taken from reference TRBV7-2 and TRBJ2-3, is GAGVSQSPSNKVTEKGKDVELRCDPISGHTALYWYRQSLGQGLEFLIYFQGNSAPDKSGLPSDRFSAERTGGSVSTLTIQRTQQEDSAVYLCASSLIGGGYTDTQYFGPGTRLTVL.

CDR3 protein: CASSYRAGGNQPQHF. CDR3 bases: TGTGCCAGCAGTTACAGGGCAGGGGGCAATCAGCCCCAGCATTTT. The chain employs TRBV6-5 and TRBJ1-5; maybe TRBD1 (6 bases). CDR1 and CDR2 from the germline V gene are MNHEY and SVGAGI. This CDR3 comprises 15 residues. The ends were cut back, 2 bases at V and 2 bases at J, with 10 bases in the middle.

In this sample, this clone turned up a few times. The V call is TRBV5-4, the J call TRBJ2-1; TRBD1 agrees at 9 bases. CDR3 size: 15 residues. V shed 4 bases, J shed 8 bases, and the junction held 10 bases outside the gene matches. Germline CDR1 reads SGHNT; CDR2 reads YYREEE (reference sequence). CDR3 region: CASSPGDRAPHEQFF. CDR3 bases: TGTGCCAGCAGCCCGGGGGACAGGGCCCCCCATGAGCAGTTCTTC.

The chain links TRBV30 to TRBJ2-1, with D unresolved. There are 12 residues in the CDR3. V shed 5 bases and J shed 7 bases, with 12 bases lying between them. In germline, CDR1 is GTSNPN, CDR2 SVGIG (reference sequence). This CDR3 is CAWDGRKNEQFF. The CDR3 DNA reads as TGTGCCTGGGATGGCAGGAAAAATGAGCAGTTCTTC. Full variable domain (remainder filled in from reference TRBV30 and TRBJ2-1): SQTIHQWPATLVQPVGSPLSLECTVEGTSNPNLYWYRQAAGRGLQLLFYSVGIGQISSEVPQNLSASRPQDRQFILSSKKLLLSDSGFYLCAWDGRKNEQFFGPGTRLTVL.

This clone turned up a few times. The chain carries TRBV19 and TRBJ1-2, with D tentatively TRBD1 (5 bases). Germline V lookup: CDR1 LNHDA, CDR2 SQIVND (reference sequence). V lost 6 bases to trimming and J lost 3 bases, with 8 bases between them. This CDR3 contains 12 residues. The CDR3 reads CASSSTDYGYTF. In DNA form, the CDR3 reads TGTGCCAGTAGCTCGACAGACTATGGCTACACCTTC.

This clone was recorded only once. V usage is TRBV28 and J usage is TRBJ2-1; no definite D call. Germline V lookup: CDR1 MDHEN, CDR2 SYDVKM. Deletions cut 7 bases from V and 0 bases from J, with 16 bases between. The CDR3 spans 16 residues. The CDR3 here is CASNPVRSFSYNEQFF. The CDR3 region has the DNA TGTGCCAGCAACCCTGTTAGATCCTTCTCCTACAATGAGCAGTTCTTC.

This clone was seen only a few times. V gene TRBV15 combines with J gene TRBJ2-3; tentatively, D is TRBD1 or TRBD2 (6 bases each). The CDR3 sequence is 19 residues long. Germline CDR1 LNHNV, CDR2 YYDKDF (reference sequence). V lost 0 bases to trimming and J lost 5 bases, with 24 bases between them. In DNA, the CDR3 is TGTGCCACCAGCAGAGAGGTTGCTGGGGGCTCTAGGGGAGGAGATACGCAGTATTTT. Amino acids: CATSREVAGGSRGGDTQYF.

Details on this clone: This specimen includes other DNA sequences encoding the same CDR3. The rearrangement joins TRBV30 to TRBJ1-1; no reliable D call. The CDR3 runs 13 residues. Germline CDR1 GTSNPN, CDR2 SVGIG (reference sequence). Trimming removed 0 bases from V and 0 bases from J, with 5 bases in between. The CDR3 bases are TGTGCCTGGAGTGTAATCCTGAACACTGAAGCTTTCTTT. Translating it yields CAWSVILNTEAFF.

The chain carries TRBV2 and TRBJ1-1, with D hard to call. There are 12 residues in the CDR3. Germline CDR1 reads SNHLY; CDR2 reads FYNNEI. V lost 6 bases, J lost 5 bases, and 10 bases lay in between. CDR3 DNA: TGTGCCAGCAGGTCTGATAGAACTGAAGCTTTCTTT. It encodes CASRSDRTEAFF.

V is TRBV6-5 and J is TRBJ2-7; D gene ambiguous. This CDR3 comprises 13 residues. Trimming cost V 6 bases and J 4 bases, with 13 bases left between them. Germline loops: CDR1 MNHEY, CDR2 SVGAGI. The CDR3, as DNA: TGTGCCAGCAGGGCCTCTAACCAATACGAGCAGTACTTC. Its protein product is CASRASNQYEQYF.

V gene TRBV11-2 combines with J gene TRBJ1-3, with D unclear. Germline V lookup: CDR1 SGHAT, CDR2 FQNNGV. This CDR3 is built from 14 residues. V lost 8 bases, J lost 0 bases, and 11 bases lay in between. The CDR3 nucleotides read TGTGCCAGCCACCGCCCTCGCTCTGGAAACACCATATATTTT. It yields the protein CASHRPRSGNTIYF.

This chain links TRBV4-1 with TRBJ1-4; D perhaps matches TRBD1 (5 bases). Germline lookup yields CDR1 MGHRA and CDR2 YSYEKL. The CDR3 spans 20 residues. V was pared by 1 base and J by 4 bases, with 25 bases between. The CDR3 DNA reads TGCGCCAGCAGCCAAGTCCCGTTTTTCGGTCAGGGCCTTGTTAATGAAAAACTGTTTTTT. Protein sequence: CASSQVPFFGQGLVNEKLFF.

The chain carries TRBV9 and TRBJ2-1; D possibly corresponds to TRBD2 (5 bases). CDR1 SGDLS and CDR2 YYNGEE come from the germline V gene. This CDR3 has 15 amino acids. With 4 bases removed from V and 4 bases from J, the gap between germline ends came to 15 bases. DNA of the CDR3: TGTGCCAGCAGCTCCCGTTCGGGGAGATACAATGAGCAGTTCTTC. This sequence encodes CASSSRSGRYNEQFF.

CDR3 in DNA: TGTGCCAGCAGAGGGTCCTACGAGCAGTACTTC. Protein: CASRGSYEQYF. V and J are TRBV28 and TRBJ2-7; no firm D call. Germline V gene data show CDR1 as MDHEN and CDR2 as SYDVKM. The V and J ends lost 6 bases and 1 base respectively, with 4 bases between them. There are 11 residues in the CDR3.

V gene TRBV6-5 combines with J gene TRBJ1-1, with 7 bases fitting TRBD1. V lost 4 bases and J lost 1; bases outside the gene matches: 9. The germline V gene encodes CDR1 MNHEY and CDR2 SVGAGI. There are 16 residues in the CDR3. The CDR3 here is CASSSLAGTANTEAFF. CDR3 sequence (DNA): TGTGCCAGCAGTTCACTGGCCGGGACAGCGAACACTGAAGCTTTCTTT.

This clone was observed a few times. The rearrangement uses TRBV5-1 and TRBJ2-1; D is tentatively TRBD1 or TRBD2 (5 bases each). V was shortened by 5 bases and J by 5 bases, with 14 bases between the two germline ends. Germline-derived CDR1 and CDR2 are SGHRS and YFSETQ. The CDR3 spans 14 residues. The DNA of the CDR3 is TGCGCCAGCAGTTACTGGGACCAAAACAATGAGCAGTTCTTC. The encoded protein is CASSYWDQNNEQFF.

The chain links TRBV6-5 to TRBJ1-6, with TRBD1 identical over 7 bases. Losses at the gene ends were 6 bases for V and 6 bases for J; bases not matched to a gene: 5. The CDR3 consists of 14 residues. In germline, CDR1 is MNHEY, CDR2 SVGAGI. This CDR3 is CASRTQGVNSPLHF. The CDR3 DNA is TGTGCCAGCAGGACTCAGGGGGTTAATTCACCCCTCCACTTT.

V is TRBV2 and J is TRBJ2-5; no clear D. This CDR3 spans 10 amino acids. V was pared by 6 bases and J by 7 bases, with 6 bases between. The germline V gene has CDR1 SNHLY and CDR2 FYNNEI. The CDR3 here is CASSSLTQYF. The CDR3 DNA reads as TGTGCCAGCAGCTCCCTGACCCAGTACTTC.

V gene TRBV10-3 combines with J gene TRBJ1-3; a possible D gene is TRBD1 (6 bases). With 6 bases removed from V and 4 bases from J, the gap between germline ends came to 10 bases. The CDR3 is made up of 13 amino acids. Germline lookup yields CDR1 ENHRY and CDR2 SYGVKD. CDR3 DNA: TGTGCCATCAGAGCAGGGACAGGAAACACCATATATTTT. Translated, it gives CAIRAGTGNTIYF.

This sequence joins TRBV6-1 and TRBJ2-2, with unresolved D. The CDR3 totals 13 residues. V lost 4 bases and J lost 5, with 8 bases in between. Per germline, CDR1 MNHNS and CDR2 SASEGT. The CDR3 protein is CASSVTVTGELFF. DNA of the CDR3: TGTGCCAGCAGTGTAACAGTAACCGGGGAGCTGTTTTTT.

In its sample, this clone was seen a few times. V and J are TRBV5-1 and TRBJ1-1; TRBD1 might be the D (6 bases). The CDR3 loop spans 11 amino acids. Between the trimmed V and J ends, which lost 7 bases and 9 bases, there was a span of 13 bases. The germline gives CDR1 SGHRS, CDR2 YFSETQ. The CDR3 coding sequence is TGCGCCAGCCACCAGGGGCTACAAGCTTTCTTT. Translating gives CASHQGLQAFF.